This TCR beta chain was captured in a study of T-cell reconstitution after alpha-beta-depleted transplantation in children. Study-level results: Hyperexpanded clones declined; after one year, newly produced T cells mostly supplied diversity. The study traced high day-60 TCRbeta diversity in some patients to surviving recipient T cells and thymic progenitors. About two months after transplant, alpha-beta T cells reportedly came from several hundred expanded graft clones.

Unique molecular identifiers were incorporated into the prepared TCRbeta library. TCRdb passed the PCR reads through MiXCR, listing each CDR3 protein once. In the table there are around 140,000 distinct CDR3 sequences, 8% to 10% of which are singletons. This clonotype was observed many times. What it binds is not known. The CDR3 has 14 amino acids. The germline V and J ends were trimmed by 6 bases and 4 bases, with 15 bases remaining between them. This rearrangement joins TRBV12-3 or TRBV12-4 to TRBJ1-2; possible D gene TRBD1, 6 bases. The material sequenced was PBMCs, mostly from graft donor cells, taken 180 days after TCRalphabeta/CD19-depleted stem cell transplant. The TCR sequence derives from a female patient aged 2-10 years who had a stem cell transplant for congenital amegakaryocytic thrombocytopenia, so the T cells may come from the graft donor. This CDR3 reads CASRPGGGGYGYTF. In DNA, the CDR3 is TGTGCCAGCAGGCCCGGGGGGGGCGGCTATGGCTACACCTTC.